This T cell receptor (beta chain) was profiled in a study of blood T cell repertoires in COVID-19. Study-level information: The United States, Italy and Spain supplied acute and convalescent COVID-19 samples.

V lost 0 bases and J 4 bases, leaving 18 bases between the germline ends. CDR3 length equals 17 residues. Germline CDR1 reads MNHNS; CDR2 reads SASEGT. In Seattle, patients joined the study during active infection and were tracked longitudinally. Original data processing: Counts of nucleated cells, estimated from reference gene primer amplification, were obtained. Generated by immunoSEQ multiplex PCR, the TCRdb table keeps only in-frame clones and is missing some. V and J calls and clone size are those listed in that table; D and trimming were worked out from the DNA. Of 430,000 or so clones in the sample, about 90% were seen once.

This rearrangement joins TRBV6-1 to TRBJ1-2; weak D call: TRBD1 (6 bases). The TCR was taken from a man between 18 and 35 years old with COVID-19, enrolled during active disease. Input material: peripheral blood. CDR3 nucleotides: TGTGCCAGCAGTGAAGCGGTGTGGGGAGGGGGGAGCTATGGCTACACCTTC. As protein: CASSEAVWGGGSYGYTF.